Given below is one T cell receptor beta chain in context. With 6 bases removed from V and 4 bases from J, the gap between germline ends came to 13 bases. The germline V gene encodes CDR1 LNHDA and CDR2 SQIVND (reference sequence). The CDR3 loop spans 14 amino acids. In the source study's methods: Amplification with reference gene primers provided the estimates of nucleated cell counts. The method was immunoSEQ multiplex PCR; TCRdb's version includes in-frame clones alone and lacks a portion of them. V and J calls and clone size follow that table, whereas D and trimming were derived from the DNA. The table has some 130,000 clones, 80% to 90% seen once. This specimen comes from a study of blood T cell repertoires in COVID-19. The wider study: Researchers got acute and convalescent COVID-19 samples from the United States, Italy and Spain. Nucleic acid was either cDNA or gDNA, and it came from T cells, B-cell-depleted T cells, or PBMCs.

The sequenced sample consisted of peripheral blood. This sequence joins TRBV19 and TRBJ1-3; D possibly corresponds to TRBD1 (5 bases). This TCR derives from a human donor in a cohort sampled during active COVID-19. CDR3 sequence: CASRTAPGGNTIYF. The DNA of the CDR3 is TGTGCCAGTAGGACAGCCCCCGGAGGAAACACCATATATTTT.